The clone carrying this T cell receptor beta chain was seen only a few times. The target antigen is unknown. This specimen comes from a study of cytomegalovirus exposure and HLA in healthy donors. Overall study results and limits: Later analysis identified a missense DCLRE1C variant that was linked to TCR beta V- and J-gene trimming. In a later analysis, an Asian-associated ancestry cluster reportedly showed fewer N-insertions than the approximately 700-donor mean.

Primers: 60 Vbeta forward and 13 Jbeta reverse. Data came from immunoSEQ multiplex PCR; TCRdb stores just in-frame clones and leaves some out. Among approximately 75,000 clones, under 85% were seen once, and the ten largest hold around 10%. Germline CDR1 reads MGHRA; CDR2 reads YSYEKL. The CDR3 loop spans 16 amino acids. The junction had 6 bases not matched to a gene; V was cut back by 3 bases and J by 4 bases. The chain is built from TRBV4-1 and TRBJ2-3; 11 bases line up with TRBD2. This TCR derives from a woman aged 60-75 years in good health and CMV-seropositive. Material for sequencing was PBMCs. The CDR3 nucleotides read TGCGCCAGCAGCCAGGCTAGCGGGAGGCGCGCAGATACGCAGTATTTT. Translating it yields CASSQASGRRADTQYF.